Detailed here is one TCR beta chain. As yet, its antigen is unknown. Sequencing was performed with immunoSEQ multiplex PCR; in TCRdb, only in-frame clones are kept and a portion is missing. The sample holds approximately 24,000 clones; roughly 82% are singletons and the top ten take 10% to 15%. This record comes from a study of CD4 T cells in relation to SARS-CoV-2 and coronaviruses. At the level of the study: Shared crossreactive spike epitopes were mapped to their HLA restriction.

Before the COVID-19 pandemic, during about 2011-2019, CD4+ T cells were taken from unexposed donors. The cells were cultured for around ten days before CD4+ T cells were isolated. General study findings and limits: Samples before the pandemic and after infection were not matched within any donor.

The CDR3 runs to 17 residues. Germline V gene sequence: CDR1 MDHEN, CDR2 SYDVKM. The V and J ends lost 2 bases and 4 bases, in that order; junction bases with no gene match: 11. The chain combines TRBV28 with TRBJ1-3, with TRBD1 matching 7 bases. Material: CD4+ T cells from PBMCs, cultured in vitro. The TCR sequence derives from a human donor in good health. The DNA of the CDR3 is TGTGCCAGCAGTTTACCCCCGACAGGGACGGAAGGAAACACCATATATTTT. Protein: CASSLPPTGTEGNTIYF.